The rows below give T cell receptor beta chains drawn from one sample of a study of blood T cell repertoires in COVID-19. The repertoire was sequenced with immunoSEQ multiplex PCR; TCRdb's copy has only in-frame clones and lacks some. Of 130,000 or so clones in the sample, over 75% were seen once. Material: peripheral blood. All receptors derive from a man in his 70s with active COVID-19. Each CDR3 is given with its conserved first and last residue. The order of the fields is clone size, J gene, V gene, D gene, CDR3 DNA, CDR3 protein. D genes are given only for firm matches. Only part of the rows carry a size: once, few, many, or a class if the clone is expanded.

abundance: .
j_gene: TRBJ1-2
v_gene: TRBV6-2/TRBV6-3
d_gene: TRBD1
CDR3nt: TGTGCCAGCAGTTACGTAACGGACAGGGGTGGCGATGGCTACACCTTC
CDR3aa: CASSYVTDRGGDGYTF

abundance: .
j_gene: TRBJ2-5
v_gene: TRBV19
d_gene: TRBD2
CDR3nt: TGTGCCAGTAGTATAGCTAGCGGGAGGGGGGAGACCCAGTACTTC
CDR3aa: CASSIASGRGETQYF

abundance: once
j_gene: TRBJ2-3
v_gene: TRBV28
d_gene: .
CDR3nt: TGTGCCAGCAGTTATCCATCAGGTGAACGAACAGATACGCAGTATTTT
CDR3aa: CASSYPSGERTDTQYF

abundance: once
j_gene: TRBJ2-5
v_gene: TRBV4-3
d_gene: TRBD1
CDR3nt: TGCGCCAGCAGCCGTGAGGCAGGGGGCAAAGAGACCCAGTACTTC
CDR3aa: CASSREAGGKETQYF

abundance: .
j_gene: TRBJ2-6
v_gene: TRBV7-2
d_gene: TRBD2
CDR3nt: TGTGCCAGCAGCTTAGCCCTCCTAGCGGTCTCTGGGGCCAACGTCCTGACTTTC
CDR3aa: CASSLALLAVSGANVLTF

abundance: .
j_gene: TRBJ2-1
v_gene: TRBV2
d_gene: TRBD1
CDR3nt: TGTGCCAGCTCGGGACAGGGCTACAATGAGCAGTTCTTC
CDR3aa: CASSGQGYNEQFF

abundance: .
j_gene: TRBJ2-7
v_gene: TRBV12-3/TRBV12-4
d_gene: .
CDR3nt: TGTGCCAGCAGCCTGGGACTTACTTCGGGACAGTACTTC
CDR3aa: CASSLGLTSGQYF

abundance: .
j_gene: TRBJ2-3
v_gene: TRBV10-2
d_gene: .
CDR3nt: TGCGCCAGCGGCGTGAGGGAGTTTAGCGCAGATACGCAGTATTTT
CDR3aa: CASGVREFSADTQYF

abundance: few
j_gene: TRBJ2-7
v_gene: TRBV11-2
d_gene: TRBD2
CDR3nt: TGTGCCAGCAGCTTGTTAGAGGGGACTAGCGGGTACGAGCAGTACTTC
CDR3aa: CASSLLEGTSGYEQYF

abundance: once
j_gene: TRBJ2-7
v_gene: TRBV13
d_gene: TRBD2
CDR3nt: TGTGCCAGCAGCCTTCTCAGAGCGGGACCCTACGAGCAGTACTTC
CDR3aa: CASSLLRAGPYEQYF

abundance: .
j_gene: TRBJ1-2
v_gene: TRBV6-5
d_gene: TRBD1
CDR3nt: TGTGCCAGCAGACCCAGGCAGGGGGCTAACTATGGCTACACCTTC
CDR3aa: CASRPRQGANYGYTF

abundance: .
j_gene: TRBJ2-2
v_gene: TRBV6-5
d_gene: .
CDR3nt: TGTGCCAGCAAATATCAGGGATCGAACACCGGGGAGCTGTTTTTT
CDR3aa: CASKYQGSNTGELFF

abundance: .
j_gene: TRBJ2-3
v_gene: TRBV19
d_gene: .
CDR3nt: TGTGCCAGTAGCCCCCTAGCCCGCCCTAGCACAGATACGCAGTATTTT
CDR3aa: CASSPLARPSTDTQYF

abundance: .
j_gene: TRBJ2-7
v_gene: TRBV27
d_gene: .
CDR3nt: TGTGCCAGCAGTTTAGGACCCGGGGGTGTCCACGAGCAGTACTTC
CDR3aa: CASSLGPGGVHEQYF

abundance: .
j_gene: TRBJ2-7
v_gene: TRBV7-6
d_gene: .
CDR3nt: TGTGCCAGCAGCTTAGGGGCCGGGGGAGGAGGGATCGAGCAGTACTTC
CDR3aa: CASSLGAGGGGIEQYF

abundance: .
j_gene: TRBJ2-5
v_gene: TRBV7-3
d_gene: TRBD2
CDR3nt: TGTGCCAGCAGCTTATTAGCGGGACTACAAGAGACCCAGTACTTC
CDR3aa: CASSLLAGLQETQYF

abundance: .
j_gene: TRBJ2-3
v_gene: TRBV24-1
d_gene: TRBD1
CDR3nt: TGTGCCACCAGTGACACAGGACAGGGAGGAGATACGCAGTATTTT
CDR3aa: CATSDTGQGGDTQYF

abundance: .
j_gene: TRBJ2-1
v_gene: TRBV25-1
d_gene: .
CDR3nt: TGTGCCAGCAGGGGTTTACAGACAGGCAATGAGCAGTTCTTC
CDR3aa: CASRGLQTGNEQFF

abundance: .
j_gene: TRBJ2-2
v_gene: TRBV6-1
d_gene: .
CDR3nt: TGTGCCAGCAGTGACAGGGCTTTTAACACCGGGGAGCTGTTTTTT
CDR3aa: CASSDRAFNTGELFF

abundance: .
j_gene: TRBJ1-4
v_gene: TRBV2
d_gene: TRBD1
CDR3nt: TGTGCCAGCAGTCCGGGACAGAGCAACGAAAAACTGTTTTTT
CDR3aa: CASSPGQSNEKLFF

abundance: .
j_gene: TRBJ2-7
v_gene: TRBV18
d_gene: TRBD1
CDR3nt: TGTGCCAGCTCAGCCCGGACAGGGGACAGCTCCTACGAGCAGTACTTC
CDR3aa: CASSARTGDSSYEQYF

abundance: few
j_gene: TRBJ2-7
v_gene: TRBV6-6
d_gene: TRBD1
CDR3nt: TGTGCCAGCAGCCCAGACAGGGCCTACGAGCAGTACTTC
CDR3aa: CASSPDRAYEQYF

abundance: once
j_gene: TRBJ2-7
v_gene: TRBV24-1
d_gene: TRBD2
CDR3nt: TGTGCCACCAGTGATTCATCCGGGACAGGGCTAGCGGGAGGCCCCTACGAGCAGTACTTC
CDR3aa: CATSDSSGTGLAGGPYEQYF

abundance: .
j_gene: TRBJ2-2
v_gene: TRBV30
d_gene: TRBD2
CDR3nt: TGTGCCTGGAGCACCCGGCGGGGGGGGATCACCGGGGAGCTGTTTTTT
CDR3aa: CAWSTRRGGITGELFF

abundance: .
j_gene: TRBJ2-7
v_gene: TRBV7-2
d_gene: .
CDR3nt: TGTGCCAGCAGCTTAGGTCGGGGAAGTGGCGAGCAGTACTTC
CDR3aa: CASSLGRGSGEQYF

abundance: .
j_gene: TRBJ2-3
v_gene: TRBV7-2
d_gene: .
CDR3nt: TGTGCCAGCAGCTCCCAGGGGGGTACAGCAGATACGCAGTATTTT
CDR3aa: CASSSQGGTADTQYF

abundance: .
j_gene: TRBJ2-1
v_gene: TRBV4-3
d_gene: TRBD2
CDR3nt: TGCGCCAGCAGCCAAGAAGGGGCTAGCGGGAGTGCAGGGTACAATGAGCAGTTCTTC
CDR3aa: CASSQEGASGSAGYNEQFF

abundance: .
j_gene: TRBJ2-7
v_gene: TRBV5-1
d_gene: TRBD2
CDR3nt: TGCGCCAGCAGCCTCACCCGACGGGGGGCCTACGAGCAGTACTTC
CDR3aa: CASSLTRRGAYEQYF

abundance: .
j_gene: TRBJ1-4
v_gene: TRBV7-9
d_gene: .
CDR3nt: TGTGCCAGCAGCCCTCTAGGGGGAAATAATGAAAAACTGTTTTTT
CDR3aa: CASSPLGGNNEKLFF

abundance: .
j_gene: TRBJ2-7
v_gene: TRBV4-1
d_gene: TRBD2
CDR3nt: TGCGCCAGCAGCCAAGACGACGGCGGGAGGGTCGGCGAGCAGTACTTC
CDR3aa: CASSQDDGGRVGEQYF

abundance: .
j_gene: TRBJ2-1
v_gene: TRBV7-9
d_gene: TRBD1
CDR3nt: TGTGCCAGCAGCCTCACAGGGGGCAACGAGCAGTTCTTC
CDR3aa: CASSLTGGNEQFF

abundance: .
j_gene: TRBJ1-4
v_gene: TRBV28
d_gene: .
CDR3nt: TGTGCCAGCAGTCGCGGCTCTAATGAAAAACTGTTTTTT
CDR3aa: CASSRGSNEKLFF

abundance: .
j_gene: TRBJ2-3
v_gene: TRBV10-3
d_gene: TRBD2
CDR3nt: TGTGCCATCAGTCATAGCGGGAGTCCCACAGATACGCAGTATTTT
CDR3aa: CAISHSGSPTDTQYF

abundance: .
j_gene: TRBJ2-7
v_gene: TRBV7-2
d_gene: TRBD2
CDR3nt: TGTGCCAGCAGCCCTGGACTAGCGTCCTACGAGCAGTACTTC
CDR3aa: CASSPGLASYEQYF

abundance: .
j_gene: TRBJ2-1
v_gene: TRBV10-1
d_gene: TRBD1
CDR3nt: TGCGCCAGCAGGGATGGGACAGGGGGCAATGAGCAGTTCTTC
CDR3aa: CASRDGTGGNEQFF

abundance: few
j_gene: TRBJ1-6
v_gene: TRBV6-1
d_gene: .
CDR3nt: TGTGCCAGCCGTGACATGTCCCTATCTTCACCCCTCCACTTT
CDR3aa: CASRDMSLSSPLHF

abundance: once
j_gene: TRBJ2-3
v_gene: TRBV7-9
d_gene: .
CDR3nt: TGTGCCAGCAGCTTTCCTGGCTCAAGCACAGATACGCAGTATTTT
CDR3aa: CASSFPGSSTDTQYF

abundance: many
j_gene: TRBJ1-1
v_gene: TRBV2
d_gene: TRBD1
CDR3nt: TGTGCCAGCAGCAGGGGGCGGACTGAAGCTTTCTTT
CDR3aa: CASSRGRTEAFF

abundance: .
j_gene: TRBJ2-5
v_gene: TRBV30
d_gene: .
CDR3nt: TGTGCCTGGAGTGTTGAGTACCAAGAGACCCAGTACTTC
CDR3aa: CAWSVEYQETQYF

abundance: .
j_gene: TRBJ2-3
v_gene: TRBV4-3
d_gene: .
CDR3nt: TGCGCCAGCAGCCAATCCGGACAGATTAGCACAGATACGCAGTATTTT
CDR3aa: CASSQSGQISTDTQYF

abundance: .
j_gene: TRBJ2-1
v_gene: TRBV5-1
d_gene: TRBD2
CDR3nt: TGCGCCAGCAGCCCACCACTAGCGGATCTTTCAATGGAGCAGTTCTTC
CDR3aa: CASSPPLADLSMEQFF

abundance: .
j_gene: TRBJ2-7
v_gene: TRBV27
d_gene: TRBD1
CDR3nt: TGTGCCAGCAGTCCTGAACTAGCGACAGGGGGCGTATTCACTTACGAGCAGTACTTC
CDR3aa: CASSPELATGGVFTYEQYF

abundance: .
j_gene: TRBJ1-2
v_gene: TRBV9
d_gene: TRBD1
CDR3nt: TGTGCCAGCAGCGTAGAAGGGACAGGTGGCTACACCTTC
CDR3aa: CASSVEGTGGYTF

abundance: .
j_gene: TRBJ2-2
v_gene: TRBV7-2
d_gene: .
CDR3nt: TGTGCCAGCGGGAGAAACACCGGGGAGCTGTTTTTT
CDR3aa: CASGRNTGELFF

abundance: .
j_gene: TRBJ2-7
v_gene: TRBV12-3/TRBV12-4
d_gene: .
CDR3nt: TGTGCCAGCAGCCGAGGACATCCCTACGAGCAGTACTTC
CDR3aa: CASSRGHPYEQYF

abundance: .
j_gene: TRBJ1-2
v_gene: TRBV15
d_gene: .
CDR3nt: TGTGCCACCAGCAGAGATAATGGGGCTGCGGGGGGCTACACCTTC
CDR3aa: CATSRDNGAAGGYTF

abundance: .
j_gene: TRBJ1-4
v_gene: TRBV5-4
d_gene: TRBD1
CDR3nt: TGTGCCAGCAGCATCCGACAGGGGGGGACTAATGAAAAACTGTTTTTT
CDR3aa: CASSIRQGGTNEKLFF

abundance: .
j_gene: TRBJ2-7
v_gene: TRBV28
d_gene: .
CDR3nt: TGTGCCAGCAGTTCGACAGATTTCTACGAGCAGTACTTC
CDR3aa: CASSSTDFYEQYF

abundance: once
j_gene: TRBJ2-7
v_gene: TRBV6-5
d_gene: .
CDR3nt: TGTGCCAGCAGTTACACAACAGGGAGGGACTACGAGCAGTACTTC
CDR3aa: CASSYTTGRDYEQYF

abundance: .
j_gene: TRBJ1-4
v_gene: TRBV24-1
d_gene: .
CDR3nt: TGTGCCAGCTCGGGAGCAACTAATGAAAAACTGTTTTTT
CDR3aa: CASSGATNEKLFF

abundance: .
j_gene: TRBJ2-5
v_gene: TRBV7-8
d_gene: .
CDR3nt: TGTGCCAGCAGCTTATCCGGAGGCGTGGAGACCCAGTACTTC
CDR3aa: CASSLSGGVETQYF

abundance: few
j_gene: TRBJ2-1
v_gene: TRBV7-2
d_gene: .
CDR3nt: TGTGCCAGCAGCCCGGCGGGTGTCGGCAATGAGCAGTTCTTC
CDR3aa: CASSPAGVGNEQFF

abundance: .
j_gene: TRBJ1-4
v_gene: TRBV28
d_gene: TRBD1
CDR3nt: TGTGCCAGCAGCTTGAGGACAGGGGGTGGTAATGAAAAACTGTTTTTT
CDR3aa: CASSLRTGGGNEKLFF

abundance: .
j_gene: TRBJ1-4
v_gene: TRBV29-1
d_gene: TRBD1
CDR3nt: TGCAGCCCTGGGCGGGACAGTAAAGAAAAACTGTTTTTT
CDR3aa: CSPGRDSKEKLFF

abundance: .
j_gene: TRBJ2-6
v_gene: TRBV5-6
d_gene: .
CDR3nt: TGTGCCAGCGGGGCGAGAGGGAGGTCTGGGGCCAACGTCCTGACTTTC
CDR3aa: CASGARGRSGANVLTF

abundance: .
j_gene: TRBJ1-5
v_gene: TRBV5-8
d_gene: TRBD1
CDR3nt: TGTGCCAGCTCCCTCAGAGGGGGCCACCAGCATTTT
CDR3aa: CASSLRGGHQHF

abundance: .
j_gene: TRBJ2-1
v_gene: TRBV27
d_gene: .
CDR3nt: TGTGCCAGCAGTTTAGGCGGGCCGCCCTACAATGAGCAGTTCTTC
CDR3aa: CASSLGGPPYNEQFF

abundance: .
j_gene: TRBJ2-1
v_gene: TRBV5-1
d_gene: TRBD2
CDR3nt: TGCGCCAGCAGCTTGACTCTAGCGGTCTACAATGAGCAGTTCTTC
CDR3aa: CASSLTLAVYNEQFF